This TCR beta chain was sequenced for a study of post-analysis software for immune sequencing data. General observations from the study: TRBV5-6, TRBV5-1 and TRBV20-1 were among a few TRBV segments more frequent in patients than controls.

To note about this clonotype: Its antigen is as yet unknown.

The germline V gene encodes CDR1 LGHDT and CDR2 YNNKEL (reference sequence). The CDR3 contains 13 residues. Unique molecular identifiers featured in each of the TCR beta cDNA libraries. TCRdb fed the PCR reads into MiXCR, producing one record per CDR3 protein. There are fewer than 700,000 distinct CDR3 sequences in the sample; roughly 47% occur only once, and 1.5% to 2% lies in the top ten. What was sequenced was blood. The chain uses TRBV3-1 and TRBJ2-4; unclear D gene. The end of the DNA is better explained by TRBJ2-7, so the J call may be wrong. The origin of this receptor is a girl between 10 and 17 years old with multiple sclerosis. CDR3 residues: CASSQGYRGEQYF. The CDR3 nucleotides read TGTGCCAGCAGCCAAGGTTACCGAGGCGAGCAGTACTTC.